The present T cell receptor (beta chain) was sequenced within a study of T-cell memory formation after mild COVID-19. This clonotype was detected ten times or more. Its specificity is not known. Looked up from germline, CDR1 is GTSNPN and CDR2 is SVGIG (reference sequence). The CDR3 runs 13 residues. V lost 8 bases to trimming and J lost 6 bases; unmatched junction nucleotides: 9. TCRdb redid the calling of the 5' RACE reads with MiXCR, one entry per CDR3 protein. The table includes about 110,000 distinct CDR3 sequences, around 15% detected once. Points from the study as a whole: Confirmation of SARS-CoV-2 specificity was lacking for second-wave clones peaking day 37.

This rearrangement joins TRBV30 to TRBJ2-1, with 8 bases fitting TRBD2. The sequence was obtained from an adult woman who had mild COVID-19 (a few samples of this study predate the infection). Cell type and time point are not known. The material sequenced was PBMCs or a T cell subset sorted from them (not recorded which). The CDR3 loop is CAGEREYGNEQFF. CDR3 coding DNA: TGTGCCGGAGAGCGGGAGTACGGCAATGAGCAGTTCTTC. The whole variable domain, filled in from reference TRBV30 and TRBJ2-1, reads SQTIHQWPATLVQPVGSPLSLECTVEGTSNPNLYWYRQAAGRGLQLLFYSVGIGQISSEVPQNLSASRPQDRQFILSSKKLLLSDSGFYLCAGEREYGNEQFFGPGTRLTVL.